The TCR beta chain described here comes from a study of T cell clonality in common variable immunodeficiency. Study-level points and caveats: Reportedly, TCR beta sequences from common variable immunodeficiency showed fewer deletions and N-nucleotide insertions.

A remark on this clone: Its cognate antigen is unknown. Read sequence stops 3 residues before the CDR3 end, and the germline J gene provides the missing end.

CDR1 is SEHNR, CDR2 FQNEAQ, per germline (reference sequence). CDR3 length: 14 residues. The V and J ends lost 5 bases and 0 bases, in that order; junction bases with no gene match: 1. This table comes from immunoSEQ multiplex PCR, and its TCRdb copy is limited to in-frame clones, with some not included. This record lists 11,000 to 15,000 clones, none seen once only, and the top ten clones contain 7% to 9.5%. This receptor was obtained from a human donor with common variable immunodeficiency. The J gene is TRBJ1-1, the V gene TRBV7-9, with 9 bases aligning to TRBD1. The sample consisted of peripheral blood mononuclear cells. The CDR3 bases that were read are TGTGCCAGCAGCCGACAGGGGGTGAACACTGAA. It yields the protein CASSRQGVNTE. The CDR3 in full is CASSRQGVNTEAFF.